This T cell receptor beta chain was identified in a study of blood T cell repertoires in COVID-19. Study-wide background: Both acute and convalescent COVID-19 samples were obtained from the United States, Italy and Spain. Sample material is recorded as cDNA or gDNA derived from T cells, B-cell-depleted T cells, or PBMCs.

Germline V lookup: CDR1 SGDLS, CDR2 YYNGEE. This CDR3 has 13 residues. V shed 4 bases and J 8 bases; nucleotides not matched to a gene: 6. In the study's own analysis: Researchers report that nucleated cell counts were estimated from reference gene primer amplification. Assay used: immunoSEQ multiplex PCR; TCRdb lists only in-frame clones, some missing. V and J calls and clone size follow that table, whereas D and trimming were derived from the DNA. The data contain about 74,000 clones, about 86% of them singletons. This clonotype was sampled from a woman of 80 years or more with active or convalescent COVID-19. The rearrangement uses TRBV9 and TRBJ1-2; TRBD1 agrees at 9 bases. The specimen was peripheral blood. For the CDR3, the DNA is TGTGCCAGCAGCCCACAGGGGGCACGGGGCTACACCTTC. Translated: CASSPQGARGYTF.